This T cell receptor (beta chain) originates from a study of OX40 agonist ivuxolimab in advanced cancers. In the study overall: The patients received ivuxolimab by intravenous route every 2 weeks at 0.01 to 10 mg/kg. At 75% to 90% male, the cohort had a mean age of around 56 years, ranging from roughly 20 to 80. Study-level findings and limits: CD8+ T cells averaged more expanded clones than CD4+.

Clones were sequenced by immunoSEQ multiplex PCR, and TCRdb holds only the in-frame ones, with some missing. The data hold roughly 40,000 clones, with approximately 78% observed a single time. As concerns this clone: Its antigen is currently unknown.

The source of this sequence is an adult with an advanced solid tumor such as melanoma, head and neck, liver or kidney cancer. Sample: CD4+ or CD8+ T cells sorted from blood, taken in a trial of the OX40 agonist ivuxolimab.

CDR3 protein: CASSLEGPGTSGSNEQFF. DNA for the CDR3: TGTGCCAGCAGCTTAGAAGGACCCGGGACTAGCGGGTCCAATGAGCAGTTCTTC. This chain links TRBV7-6 with TRBJ2-1, with TRBD2 identical over 12 bases. From germline, CDR1 is SGHVS and CDR2 FNYEAQ. CDR3 length equals 18 residues. Trimming took 1 base from V and 6 from J; bases not matched to a gene: 10.